These 30 T cell receptor beta chains came from one sample sequenced in a study of graft-versus-host responses after intestinal transplantation. These receptors have no identified antigens. The data were produced by immunoSEQ multiplex PCR, yet TCRdb's version contains in-frame clones alone and is incomplete. The sample carries around 90,000 clones, approximately 94% recorded once. The input for sequencing was unstimulated CD4+ T cells sorted from spleen or lymph node cells, taken before transplant. The receptors were sampled from a human donor who was the organ donor for an intestinal transplant.

The chain recombines TRBV19 with TRBJ1-2, with no clear D. V dropped 0 bases and J dropped 1 base, with 6 bases sitting between them. Germline values: CDR1 LNHDA, CDR2 SQIVND (reference sequence). CDR3 size: 14 residues. The CDR3 loop is CASSIDPSNYGYTF. Here the CDR3 DNA reads TGTGCCAGTAGTATAGATCCCAGTAACTATGGCTACACCTTC.

This chain joins TRBV6-6 and TRBJ2-5; 8 nucleotides agree with TRBD2. The V segment lost 8 bases and the J segment 5 bases; nucleotides outside the gene matches: 7. The CDR3 runs to 13 residues. The germline V gene encodes CDR1 MNHNY and CDR2 SVGAGI (reference sequence). The chain's CDR3 is CASGRGALETQYF. CDR3 coding DNA: TGTGCCAGCGGGCGGGGGGCCTTGGAGACCCAGTACTTC.

The genes are TRBV11-3 and TRBJ1-2; D gene unclear. Germline CDR1 and CDR2: SGHNT and YENEEA. This CDR3 spans 13 amino acids. Trimming stripped 3 bases from V and 8 bases from J, with 13 bases between. Here the CDR3 reads CASSFGGYLGYTF. The CDR3 DNA reads TGTGCCAGCAGCTTTGGAGGGTATTTGGGCTACACCTTC.

The rearrangement joins TRBV5-4 to TRBJ2-3, with 14 bases that match TRBD2. Germline values: CDR1 SGHNT, CDR2 YYREEE (reference sequence). V lost 4 bases, J lost 5 bases, and 6 bases stayed unmatched. The CDR3 extends over 16 amino acids. DNA for the CDR3: TGTGCCAGCAGCCTGACTAGCGGGGGGGCCGAAGATACGCAGTATTTT. Protein product: CASSLTSGGAEDTQYF.

This clone was detected once. The chain couples TRBV5-1 to TRBJ1-6, with 7 bases fitting TRBD1. V trimming: 2 bases; J trimming: 4 bases; junction bases outside the gene matches: 3. Germline V gene lookup returns CDR1 SGHRS and CDR2 YFSETQ. The CDR3 spans 15 residues. The DNA for the CDR3 is TGCGCCAGCAGCTTTTCAGGGGGATATAATTCACCCCTCCACTTT. The encoded protein is CASSFSGGYNSPLHF.

This clone came up once. This chain links TRBV28 with TRBJ1-2; a possible D gene is TRBD1 (6 bases). Germline loops: CDR1 MDHEN, CDR2 SYDVKM. The V gene lost 2 bases and the J gene lost 8 bases, with 12 bases spanning the gap. The CDR3 sequence is 13 residues long. The CDR3 reads CASSLLGARGYTF. The CDR3 bases are TGTGCCAGCAGTTTACTGGGGGCTCGGGGCTACACCTTC.

This clone appeared once. The chain combines TRBV18 with TRBJ2-1; TRBD2 agrees at 13 bases. V was pared by 3 bases and J by 3 bases, with 2 bases of the junction left unmatched. The CDR3 loop spans 16 amino acids. Germline V gene sequence: CDR1 KGHSH, CDR2 LQKENI. CDR3 protein: CASSPGLAGIYNEQFF. CDR3 coding DNA: TGTGCCAGCTCACCGGGACTAGCGGGGATCTACAATGAGCAGTTCTTC.

This chain links TRBV21-1 with TRBJ1-4. TRBV21-1 is noted as a pseudogene. The CDR3 runs 16 residues. CDR3 protein: CASSKVVPRWGEKLFF. In DNA form, the CDR3 reads TGTGCCAGCAGCAAAGTAGTACCTCGTTGGGGGGAAAAACTGTTTTTT.

The CDR3 loop reads CASSQAQIAKNIQYF. The CDR3 bases are TGCGCCAGCAGCCAAGCTCAGATAGCCAAAAACATTCAGTACTTC. J is TRBJ2-4 and V is TRBV4-1; D is ambiguous. V dropped 1 base and J dropped 0 bases, with 7 bases sitting between them. The germline CDR1 and CDR2 sequences are MGHRA and YSYEKL. The CDR3 totals 15 residues.

This clone was detected only a few times. The genes are TRBV7-9 and TRBJ2-7; 7 bases are shared with TRBD1. This CDR3 contains 12 residues. Per the germline V gene, CDR1 is SEHNR and CDR2 is FQNEAQ (reference sequence). Losses at the gene ends were 6 bases for V and 4 bases for J; bases not matched to a gene: 3. The CDR3 sequence: CASSNRGYEQYF. CDR3 in DNA: TGTGCCAGCAGTAACAGGGGATACGAGCAGTACTTC.

The chain has TRBV11-3 and TRBJ2-7, with TRBD2 identical over 7 bases. The CDR3 contains 15 residues. V lost 0 bases and J lost 2; bases outside the gene matches: 4. Per the germline V gene, CDR1 is SGHNT and CDR2 is YENEEA. Here the CDR3 DNA reads TGTGCCAGCAGCTTAGAGCCGGGACTACCCTACGAGCAGTACTTC. Translated: CASSLEPGLPYEQYF.

The chain is built from TRBV5-1 and TRBJ2-7, with a weak D call TRBD1 (7 bases). V was shortened by 0 bases and J by 0 bases, with 13 bases between the two germline ends. This CDR3 has 16 amino acids. From germline, CDR1 is SGHRS and CDR2 YFSETQ. The CDR3 region is CASSLVGRTGSYEQYF. The CDR3, as DNA: TGCGCCAGCAGCTTGGTTGGGAGGACAGGCTCCTACGAGCAGTACTTC.

This rearrangement joins TRBV28 to TRBJ1-5; the D gene is possibly TRBD1 (5 bases). The length of the CDR3 is 14 residues. Germline CDR1 MDHEN, CDR2 SYDVKM. V shed 2 bases and J shed 3 bases, with 8 bases lying between them. The CDR3 coding sequence is TGTGCCAGCAGTTTAGGGGGGGACAATCAGCCCCAGCATTTT. Translating gives CASSLGGDNQPQHF. Combining the CDR3 with reference TRBV28 and TRBJ1-5 gives the whole variable domain DVKVTQSSRYLVKRTGEKVFLECVQDMDHENMFWYRQDPGLGLRLIYFSYDVKMKEKGDIPEGYSVSREKKERFSLILESASTNQTSMYLCASSLGGDNQPQHFGDGTRLSIL.

The genes are TRBV19 and TRBJ1-2; D perhaps matches TRBD1 (6 bases). This CDR3 is 15 amino acids long. CDR1 LNHDA and CDR2 SQIVND come from the germline V gene (reference sequence). The V gene lost 3 bases and the J gene lost 2 bases, with 13 bases spanning the gap. In DNA, the CDR3 is TGTGCCAGTAGTATGATCCGTACAGGGAACTATGGCTACACCTTC. Its protein is CASSMIRTGNYGYTF.

The V and J genes are TRBV7-2 and TRBJ1-2, with D possibly being TRBD1 (5 bases). Looked up from germline, CDR1 is SGHTA and CDR2 is FQGNSA. V dropped 4 bases and J dropped 2 bases, with 8 bases sitting between them. The CDR3 totals 13 residues. CDR3 DNA sequence: TGTGCCAGCAGCTCGGGACGGAACTATGGCTACACCTTC. It yields the protein CASSSGRNYGYTF.

As for this clone: This sample also contains other DNA sequences that code for the same CDR3. This rearrangement joins TRBV19 to TRBJ2-7; D is undetermined. Germline CDR1 LNHDA, CDR2 SQIVND (reference sequence). V was pared by 5 bases and J by 2 bases, with 19 bases between. This CDR3 is 16 amino acids long. The CDR3 nucleotides read TGTGCCAGTAGTCTTGACGGAACGGCGATAACCTACGAGCAGTACTTC. It translates to CASSLDGTAITYEQYF.

The chain is built from TRBV5-6 and TRBJ1-4; the D gene is possibly TRBD1 (5 bases). Trimming pared 7 bases from V and 2 bases from J, leaving 9 bases between. The CDR3 is 13 residues long. Germline V gene lookup returns CDR1 SGHDT and CDR2 YYEEEE. This CDR3 is CASSTATNEKLFF. DNA of the CDR3: TGTGCCAGCTCGACAGCGACTAATGAAAAACTGTTTTTT.

The chain uses TRBV5-6 and TRBJ1-5; 7 nucleotides match TRBD1. This CDR3 has 14 amino acids. Trimming at V came to 1 base and at J to 3 bases, leaving 1 base not matched to a gene. CDR1 and CDR2 (germline): SGHDT, YYEEEE. CDR3 nucleotide sequence: TGTGCCAGCAGCTTGACAGGGGCCAATCAGCCCCAGCATTTT. It is translated as CASSLTGANQPQHF.

The chain uses TRBV18 and TRBJ2-2; D may be TRBD1 (5 bases). The CDR3 consists of 15 residues. V was trimmed by 1 base and J by 5 bases, leaving 11 bases between them. The V gene's germline CDR1 is KGHSH and CDR2 LQKENI. Here the CDR3 DNA reads TGTGCCAGCTCACCACGGCCTACAGGAACCGGGGAGCTGTTTTTT. The encoded protein is CASSPRPTGTGELFF.

The rearrangement links TRBV28 to TRBJ1-4, with 8 nucleotides matching TRBD1. The CDR3 is 14 amino acids. Germline V CDR1 and CDR2: MDHEN, SYDVKM. V trimming: 3 bases; J trimming: 9 bases; junction bases outside the gene matches: 6. CDR3 amino acids: CASSFRTGKKKLFF. The CDR3, as DNA: TGTGCCAGCAGTTTCCGGACAGGGAAGAAAAAACTGTTTTTT.

V gene TRBV10-3 combines with J gene TRBJ1-4; D unresolved. Germline CDR1 is ENHRY and CDR2 is SYGVKD. With 10 bases removed from V and 7 bases from J, the gap between germline ends came to 10 bases. The CDR3 runs 11 residues. This chain's CDR3 is CATQKGEKLFF. The CDR3 bases are TGTGCCACCCAGAAAGGTGAAAAACTGTTTTTT.

J is TRBJ2-6 and V is TRBV5-4; the D is unclear. The germline V and J ends were trimmed by 4 bases and 1 base, with 9 bases remaining between them. Germline V gene data show CDR1 as SGHNT and CDR2 as YYREEE (reference sequence). This CDR3 comprises 15 residues. The CDR3 protein is CASSVETSGANVLTF. CDR3 nucleotides: TGTGCCAGCAGCGTGGAGACGTCTGGGGCCAACGTCCTGACTTTC.

The chain combines TRBV7-8 with TRBJ2-1, with TRBD2 identical over 14 bases. The V segment lost 4 bases and the J segment 5 bases; nucleotides outside the gene matches: 4. The CDR3 has 16 amino acids. The germline V gene encodes CDR1 SGHVS and CDR2 FQNEAQ. CDR3 amino acids: CASSSGTSGRDNEQFF. In DNA, the CDR3 is TGTGCCAGCAGCTCCGGGACTAGCGGGAGAGACAATGAGCAGTTCTTC. The full variable domain, in which reference TRBV7-8 and TRBJ2-1 provide the parts outside the CDR3, is GAGVSQSPRYKVAKRGQDVALRCDPISGHVSLFWYQQALGQGPEFLTYFQNEAQLDKSGLPSDRFFAERPEGSVSTLKIQRTQQEDSAVYLCASSSGTSGRDNEQFFGPGTRLTVL.

This sequence joins TRBV7-2 and TRBJ2-1; D might be TRBD2 (6 bases). Trimming took off 2 bases at V and 10 bases at J, with 12 bases between the two ends. Per germline, CDR1 SGHTA and CDR2 FQGNSA. The CDR3 loop spans 13 amino acids. The DNA for the CDR3 is TGTGCCAGCAGCTTACAAGCGGGCTTGGAGCAGTTCTTC. As protein: CASSLQAGLEQFF.

This rearrangement joins TRBV28 to TRBJ1-1; TRBD1 aligns across 9 bases. This CDR3 spans 13 amino acids. V lost 4 bases to trimming and J lost 6 bases; unmatched junction nucleotides: 3. Germline CDR1 MDHEN, CDR2 SYDVKM. CDR3 sequence reads: CASSSGQGPEAFF. The CDR3 bases are TGTGCCAGCAGTTCCGGACAGGGGCCTGAAGCTTTCTTT.

V and J are TRBV5-6 and TRBJ1-1; tentative D call: TRBD1 (6 bases). Germline V gives CDR1 SGHDT, CDR2 YYEEEE. The CDR3 totals 17 residues. V was trimmed by 4 bases and J by 4 bases, leaving 23 bases between them. Written as DNA, the CDR3 is TGTGCCAGCAGCCGCAATCCCACAGGGTCAATTTCCACTGAAGCTTTCTTT. Translating gives CASSRNPTGSISTEAFF.

The chain joins TRBV29-1 to TRBJ2-7, with 7 bases aligning to TRBD1. Trimming cost V 4 bases and J 1 base; bases outside gene matches: 1. The CDR3 sequence is 12 residues long. Germline CDR1 SQVTM, CDR2 ANQGSEA. The CDR3 here is CSVAQGSYEQYF. The CDR3 DNA sequence: TGCAGCGTTGCACAGGGGTCCTACGAGCAGTACTTC.

This chain uses TRBV6-1 with TRBJ1-2, with 9 nucleotides matching TRBD1. Germline V gene lookup returns CDR1 MNHNS and CDR2 SASEGT. Trimming removed 1 base from V and 1 base from J; junction bases left unmatched: 10. The CDR3 is 18 residues long. The CDR3 DNA reads TGTGCCAGCAGTGAAGGAGGGACAGGGAGACCCTTTAACTATGGCTACACCTTC. Its translation: CASSEGGTGRPFNYGYTF.

The chain uses TRBV5-4 and TRBJ1-1; D not certain. CDR3 length: 13 amino acids. Germline CDR1 and CDR2: SGHNT and YYREEE (reference sequence). Trimming left V 4 bases short and J 8 bases short, with 15 bases between. CDR3 amino acids: CASSLSQLEEAFF. The DNA for the CDR3 is TGTGCCAGCAGCCTTAGCCAGTTAGAGGAAGCTTTCTTT.

This rearrangement joins TRBV5-1 to TRBJ2-6; 7 bases are a match to TRBD1. J was trimmed by 3 bases and V by 0 bases; bases with no gene match: 0. Germline V gene lookup returns CDR1 SGHRS and CDR2 YFSETQ. There are 15 residues in the CDR3. CDR3: CASSLDRGGANVLTF. The CDR3 bases are TGCGCCAGCAGCTTGGACAGGGGTGGGGCCAACGTCCTGACTTTC.